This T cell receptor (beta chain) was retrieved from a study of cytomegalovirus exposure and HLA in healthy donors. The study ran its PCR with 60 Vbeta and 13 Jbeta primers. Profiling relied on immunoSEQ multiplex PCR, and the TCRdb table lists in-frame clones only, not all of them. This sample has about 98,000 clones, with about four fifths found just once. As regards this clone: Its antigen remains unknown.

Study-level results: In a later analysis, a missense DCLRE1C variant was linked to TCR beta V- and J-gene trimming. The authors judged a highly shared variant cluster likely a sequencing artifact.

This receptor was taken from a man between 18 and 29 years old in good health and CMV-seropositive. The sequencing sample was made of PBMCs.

The CDR3 DNA is TGTGCCAGCAGCCTAGCGGGTCCTTCCTACAATGAGCAGTTCTTC. It codes for CASSLAGPSYNEQFF. The chain recombines TRBV2 with TRBJ2-1; TRBD2 matches 8 bases. The ends lost 6 bases at V and 1 base at J; junction bases unmatched: 5. The CDR3 sequence is 15 residues long. Germline loops: CDR1 SNHLY, CDR2 FYNNEI.